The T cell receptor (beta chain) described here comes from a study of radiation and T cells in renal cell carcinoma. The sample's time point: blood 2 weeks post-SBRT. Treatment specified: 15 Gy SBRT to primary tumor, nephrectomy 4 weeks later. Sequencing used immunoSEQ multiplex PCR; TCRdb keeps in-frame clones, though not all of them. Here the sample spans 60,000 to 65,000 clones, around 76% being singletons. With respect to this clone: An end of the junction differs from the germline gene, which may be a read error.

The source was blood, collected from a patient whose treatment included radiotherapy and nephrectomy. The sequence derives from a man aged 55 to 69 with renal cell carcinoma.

The CDR3: CSVQDGGTGNQPQHF. DNA of the CDR3: TGCAGCGTTCAAGACGGGGGCACGGGCAATCAGCCCCAGCATTTT. The rearrangement links TRBV29-1 to TRBJ1-5; D is possibly TRBD1 (6 bases). The CDR3 runs to 15 residues. Per the germline V gene, CDR1 is SQVTM and CDR2 is ANQGSEA.